Following are 11 T cell receptor beta chains from one sample sequenced in a study of blood T cells in healthy people across ages. Combining a sample-barcoded 5' primer with a J-beta primer mix, a second PCR ran for roughly 6 to 12 cycles. TCRdb fed the 5' RACE reads into MiXCR, producing one record per CDR3 protein. The sample has about a million distinct CDR3 sequences, about 53% seen once. What was sequenced was blood. Source of these receptors: a woman aged 55-70 years in good health.

This clonotype was seen only a few times. This chain joins TRBV20-1 and TRBJ2-5; D remains unclear. CDR1 DFQATT and CDR2 SNEGSKA come from the germline V gene (reference sequence). The V end was cut by 1 base, the J end by 2 bases, with 8 bases between. The CDR3 sequence is 13 residues long. CDR3: CSARAGWQETQYF. For the CDR3, the DNA is TGCAGTGCTAGAGCAGGCTGGCAAGAGACCCAGTACTTC.

This chain uses TRBV5-1 with TRBJ2-5; D is perhaps TRBD2 (5 bases). Germline CDR1 reads SGHRS; CDR2 reads YFSETQ. With 0 bases removed from V and 0 bases from J, the gap between germline ends came to 12 bases. There are 16 residues in the CDR3. CDR3 sequence (DNA): TGCGCCAGCAGCTTGGGGACCCGGACTTACCAAGAGACCCAGTACTTC. Its protein is CASSLGTRTYQETQYF.

The genes are TRBV7-2 and TRBJ2-3, with D perhaps matching TRBD2 (5 bases). Trimming took off 3 bases at V and 12 bases at J, with 13 bases between the two ends. CDR1 and CDR2 from the germline V gene are SGHTA and FQGNSA. CDR3 size: 12 residues. CDR3 residues: CASSFSDSAQYF. In DNA, the CDR3 is TGTGCCAGCAGCTTCTCAGATAGCGCTCAGTATTTT.

This chain connects TRBV2 to TRBJ2-7; 9 bases map to TRBD1. The germline V gene has CDR1 SNHLY and CDR2 FYNNEI. CDR3 length equals 13 residues. With V trimmed by 9 bases and J by 3 bases, 6 bases remained unmatched. CDR3 DNA: TGTGCCAGTGGGACAGGGCAGGGCTACGAGCAGTACTTC. Translated: CASGTGQGYEQYF.

On this clonotype: A read error may account for a junction end that differs from germline. The chain joins TRBV6-5 to TRBJ2-3, with 9 positions matching TRBD1. Per the germline V gene, CDR1 is MNHEY and CDR2 is SVGAGI. CDR3 size: 16 residues. CDR3 sequence reads: CASSLYGTGSVDMQYF. DNA for the CDR3: TGTGCCAGCAGTTTGTACGGGACAGGGTCCGTAGATATGCAGTATTTT.

Notes on this clonotype: An end of the junction does not agree with germline; a read error may underlie this. The rearrangement links TRBV28 to TRBJ2-7; possible D gene TRBD1, 6 bases. This CDR3 is built from 13 residues. CDR1 and CDR2 (germline): MDHEN, SYDVKM. Here the CDR3 reads CVSTQGQNYEQYF. The CDR3 DNA reads TGTGTCAGCACCCAGGGGCAGAACTACGAGCAGTACTTC. Based on the CDR3 plus reference TRBV28 and TRBJ2-7, the full variable domain is DVKVTQSSRYLVKRTGEKVFLECVQDMDHENMFWYRQDPGLGLRLIYFSYDVKMKEKGDIPEGYSVSREKKERFSLILESASTNQTSMYLCVSTQGQNYEQYFGPGTRLTVT.

The genes are TRBV3-1 and TRBJ2-1; D possibly uses TRBD1 or TRBD2 (5 bases each). Germline V gene data show CDR1 as LGHDT and CDR2 as YNNKEL (reference sequence). This CDR3 contains 15 residues. V was cut by 2 bases and J by 6 bases, with 14 bases left in between. CDR3 coding DNA: TGTGCCAGCAGCCAACACGGGACGGTGATCAATGAGCAGTTCTTC. Its protein product is CASSQHGTVINEQFF.

A note on this clonotype: This may come from a read error, since a much larger clone is one base off. The rearrangement uses TRBV6-2 or TRBV6-3 and TRBJ2-5; D not resolved. The CDR3 has 14 residues. CDR1 MNHEY and CDR2 SVGEGT come from the germline V gene. The CDR3 protein is CANSYSNYQETQYF. For the CDR3, the DNA is TGTGCCAACAGTTACTCGAACTACCAAGAGACCCAGTACTTC.

This clonotype turned up a few times. The rearrangement uses TRBV4-1 and TRBJ1-4; D is unclear. Germline CDR1 and CDR2: MGHRA and YSYEKL. This CDR3 region has 16 residues. V gave up 2 bases and J gave up 0 bases, with 10 bases separating them. The CDR3 loop reads CASSQFLAATNEKLFF. CDR3 nucleotide sequence: TGCGCCAGCAGCCAATTTCTGGCAGCAACTAATGAAAAACTGTTTTTT.

A single count supports this clonotype. The chain uses TRBV5-6 and TRBJ2-7; 7 nucleotides align to TRBD1. The CDR3 has 13 amino acids. CDR1 and CDR2 from the germline V gene are SGHDT and YYEEEE. V trimming: 5 bases; J trimming: 7 bases; junction bases outside the gene matches: 9. The CDR3 spells CASRISGQWEQYF. CDR3 bases: TGTGCCAGCAGGATTTCGGGACAGTGGGAGCAGTACTTC. Full variable domain (missing parts from reference TRBV5-6 and TRBJ2-7): DAGVTQSPTHLIKTRGQQVTLRCSPKSGHDTVSWYQQALGQGPQFIFQYYEEEERQRGNFPDRFSGHQFPNYSSELNVNALLLGDSALYLCASRISGQWEQYFGPGTRLTVT.

V and J are TRBV28 and TRBJ2-5, with 7 bases fitting TRBD1. The CDR3 has 17 amino acids. The germline CDR1 and CDR2 sequences are MDHEN and SYDVKM. Trimming cost V 4 bases and J 1 base; bases outside gene matches: 12. The CDR3 sequence: CASSSRQGRQRQETQYF. The CDR3, as DNA: TGTGCCAGCAGTTCGCGACAGGGCAGGCAGCGCCAAGAGACCCAGTACTTC. Full variable domain (missing parts from reference TRBV28 and TRBJ2-5): DVKVTQSSRYLVKRTGEKVFLECVQDMDHENMFWYRQDPGLGLRLIYFSYDVKMKEKGDIPEGYSVSREKKERFSLILESASTNQTSMYLCASSSRQGRQRQETQYFGPGTRLLVL.